These T cell receptor beta chains were read from a single sample in a study of blood T cell repertoires in COVID-19. Assay used: immunoSEQ multiplex PCR; TCRdb lists only in-frame clones, some missing. The sample carries approximately 70,000 clones, nearly 80% recorded once. The sample was peripheral blood. The receptors were gathered from a woman in her fifties or sixties with acute or convalescent COVID-19. Both conserved end residues are part of each CDR3. A D gene is named only where the DNA matches it firmly. The size entry is marked missing in some rows and otherwise reads once, few, many or a size class.

clone size | D gene | J gene | V gene | CDR3 protein | CDR3 DNA
once | TRBD2 | TRBJ2-4 | TRBV6-5 | CASSKSGGNIQYF | TGTGCCAGCAGCAAAAGCGGGGGGAACATTCAGTACTTC
NA | TRBD1 | TRBJ1-1 | TRBV4-1 | CASSQVTGKTEAFF | TGCGCCAGCAGCCAAGTGACAGGGAAAACTGAAGCTTTCTTT
few | TRBD1 | TRBJ1-4 | TRBV5-4 | CASSSTGTGYEKLFF | TGTGCCAGCAGCTCGACCGGGACAGGGTATGAAAAACTGTTTTTT
few | NA | TRBJ1-5 | TRBV10-3 | CAISDGPGNQPQHF | TGTGCCATCAGTGACGGTCCGGGAAATCAGCCCCAGCATTTT
NA | NA | TRBJ1-1 | TRBV5-1 | CASSFSGVVNTEAFF | TGCGCCAGCAGCTTCTCAGGGGTGGTGAACACTGAAGCTTTCTTT
NA | NA | TRBJ2-1 | TRBV6-5 | CASSLLDWDNEQFF | TGTGCCAGCAGTCTCTTGGACTGGGACAATGAGCAGTTCTTC
many | NA | TRBJ2-7 | TRBV27 | CASSSDRSHYEQYF | TGTGCCAGCTCTTCAGACAGGAGTCACTACGAGCAGTACTTC
NA | NA | TRBJ1-1 | TRBV9 | CASSAPGPGGNEAFF | TGTGCCAGCAGCGCACCCGGACCCGGGGGTAATGAAGCTTTCTTT
few | TRBD1 | TRBJ1-1 | TRBV30 | CAWTQQGKAFF | TGTGCCTGGACGCAACAGGGGAAAGCTTTCTTT
once | NA | TRBJ1-1 | TRBV24-1 | CATSDRGF | TGTGCCACCAGTGATAGGGGCTTT
NA | NA | TRBJ2-7 | TRBV6-5 | CASSYRQAYEQYF | TGTGCCAGCAGTTACCGGCAGGCCTACGAGCAGTACTTC
NA | TRBD2 | TRBJ2-2 | TRBV7-6 | CASSSKRGGGTGELFF | TGTGCCAGCAGCTCCAAGCGGGGGGGCGGCACCGGGGAGCTGTTTTTT
NA | TRBD1 | TRBJ1-6 | TRBV7-2 | CASRTRQGNSPLHF | TGTGCCAGCCGAACCCGACAGGGTAATTCACCCCTCCACTTT
few | NA | TRBJ1-6 | TRBV5-1 | CASSLTRSSYNSPLHF | TGCGCCAGCAGCTTGACCCGGAGCTCCTATAATTCACCCCTCCACTTT
once | TRBD2 | TRBJ2-7 | TRBV19 | CASSPSTSGGTYEQYF | TGTGCCAGTAGTCCATCGACTAGCGGGGGGACTTACGAGCAGTACTTC
NA | TRBD1 | TRBJ2-5 | TRBV5-4 | CASSRQGYQETQYF | TGTGCCAGCAGCCGACAGGGTTACCAAGAGACCCAGTACTTC
NA | TRBD1 | TRBJ2-2 | TRBV3-1/TRBV3-2 | CASSLGDSNTGELFF | TGTGCCAGCAGCCTAGGGGACAGTAACACCGGGGAGCTGTTTTTT
NA | TRBD1 | TRBJ2-3 | TRBV12-3/TRBV12-4 | CASRGQGTDTQYF | TGTGCCAGCCGAGGACAGGGCACAGATACGCAGTATTTT
NA | TRBD1 | TRBJ1-1 | TRBV7-9 | CASSLEAGQGETFF | TGTGCCAGCAGCTTAGAAGCAGGGCAGGGGGAGACTTTCTTT
few | TRBD2 | TRBJ2-3 | TRBV5-1 | CASSWGGPSTDTQYF | TGCGCCAGCAGCTGGGGGGGACCAAGCACAGATACGCAGTATTTT
NA | NA | TRBJ1-1 | TRBV18 | CASSPDRINTEAFF | TGTGCCAGCTCACCGGACAGAATAAACACTGAAGCTTTCTTT
once | TRBD2 | TRBJ2-3 | TRBV9 | CASSEAPGVSGGLTDTQYF | TGTGCCAGCAGCGAGGCCCCGGGGGTGAGCGGGGGGCTCACAGATACGCAGTATTTT
NA | NA | TRBJ1-6 | TRBV11-3 | CASSLGADSPLHF | TGTGCCAGCAGCTTAGGGGCAGACTCACCCCTCCACTTT
NA | NA | TRBJ1-4 | TRBV11-2 | CASSFSRGSNEKLFF | TGTGCCAGCAGCTTCTCTCGGGGGTCTAATGAAAAACTGTTTTTT
NA | TRBD1 | TRBJ2-7 | TRBV27 | CASSPWDRSYEQYF | TGTGCCAGCAGTCCTTGGGACAGAAGCTACGAGCAGTACTTC
NA | TRBD1 | TRBJ1-1 | TRBV14 | CASSQETGTTEAFF | TGTGCCAGCAGCCAAGAGACAGGGACCACTGAAGCTTTCTTT
NA | NA | TRBJ2-2 | TRBV15 | CATSMSGPGELFF | TGTGCCACCAGTATGTCAGGGCCCGGGGAGCTGTTTTTT
NA | NA | TRBJ1-2 | TRBV4-1 | CASSQDRGSLYGYTF | TGCGCCAGCAGCCAAGATCGGGGAAGCCTCTATGGCTACACCTTC
NA | NA | TRBJ1-3 | TRBV30 | CAWSVASGNTIYF | TGTGCCTGGAGTGTAGCATCTGGAAACACCATATATTTT
NA | NA | TRBJ2-1 | TRBV6-4 | CASSDRGEQFF | TGTGCCAGCAGTGATCGGGGTGAGCAGTTCTTC
NA | NA | TRBJ2-1 | TRBV5-6 | CASSFYHSPNEQFF | TGTGCCAGCAGCTTCTATCACTCGCCCAATGAGCAGTTCTTC
NA | NA | TRBJ2-1 | TRBV30 | CAWSTGGSVSEQFF | TGTGCCTGGAGTACCGGGGGTTCAGTTTCGGAGCAGTTCTTC
once | TRBD1 | TRBJ1-6 | TRBV7-2 | CASSSKNRGSPLHF | TGTGCCAGCAGCTCCAAAAACAGGGGTTCACCCCTCCACTTT
NA | TRBD1 | TRBJ2-5 | TRBV10-1 | CASSETGTGRLETQYF | TGCGCCAGCAGTGAAACCGGGACAGGTCGATTGGAGACCCAGTACTTC
few | TRBD1 | TRBJ2-7 | TRBV19 | CASSATGTGLHEQYF | TGTGCCAGTAGTGCAACCGGGACAGGTCTCCACGAGCAGTACTTC
few | NA | TRBJ2-7 | TRBV18 | CASSPPPGQGNDEQYF | TGTGCCAGCTCACCACCTCCCGGGCAGGGTAACGACGAGCAGTACTTC
NA | NA | TRBJ2-7 | TRBV2 | CAIIPRDLAYEQYF | TGTGCCATTATACCGCGGGACCTAGCCTACGAGCAGTACTTC
NA | NA | TRBJ1-1 | TRBV7-2 | CASSPQTGIRAFF | TGTGCCAGCAGCCCACAGACAGGAATTCGAGCTTTCTTT
NA | NA | TRBJ1-5 | TRBV6-5 | CASSPGVGRNQPQHF | TGTGCCAGCTCCCCAGGGGTGGGTCGCAATCAGCCCCAGCATTTT
once | NA | TRBJ2-7 | TRBV13 | CASSPRHSAEQYF | TGTGCCAGCAGCCCCCGTCACAGTGCCGAGCAGTACTTC
NA | NA | TRBJ1-4 | TRBV7-2 | CASSLVWGGNEKLFF | TGTGCCAGCAGCTTGGTCTGGGGAGGAAATGAAAAACTGTTTTTT
NA | TRBD1 | TRBJ2-3 | TRBV5-4 | CASSWGDRPDTQYF | TGTGCCAGCAGCTGGGGGGACAGGCCAGATACGCAGTATTTT
NA | TRBD1 | TRBJ1-2 | TRBV15 | CATSIGTANYGYTF | TGTGCCACCAGCATCGGGACAGCGAACTATGGCTACACCTTC
NA | TRBD1 | TRBJ1-2 | TRBV29-1 | CSGGQGRDGYTF | TGCAGCGGTGGACAGGGGAGGGATGGCTACACCTTC
NA | TRBD2 | TRBJ2-1 | TRBV3-1/TRBV3-2 | CASSQMSGGYNEQFF | TGTGCCAGCAGCCAAATGAGCGGGGGTTACAATGAGCAGTTCTTC
NA | TRBD1 | TRBJ2-7 | TRBV5-1 | CASSDGTGLYEQYF | TGCGCCAGTTCGGATGGGACAGGCCTCTACGAGCAGTACTTC
NA | NA | TRBJ2-5 | TRBV12-2 | CASRLPAAGPKYQETQYF | TGTGCAAGTCGCTTACCTGCCGCGGGGCCGAAGTACCAAGAGACCCAGTACTTC
once | TRBD1 | TRBJ1-2 | TRBV9 | CASSVEGQGAGGYTF | TGTGCCAGCAGCGTAGAGGGACAGGGGGCTGGTGGCTACACCTTC
NA | TRBD1 | TRBJ2-5 | TRBV7-2 | CASSIGTGGGWKTQYF | TGTGCCAGCAGCATCGGGACAGGGGGCGGGTGGAAGACCCAGTACTTC
NA | TRBD2 | TRBJ2-3 | TRBV6-2/TRBV6-3 | CASSSGLAGATDTQYF | TGTGCCAGCAGTTCGGGACTAGCGGGGGCCACAGATACGCAGTATTTT
many | TRBD1 | TRBJ2-6 | TRBV4-3 | CASSQDRGRNVLTF | TGCGCCAGCAGCCAGGACAGGGGGCGCAACGTCCTGACTTTC
once | TRBD1 | TRBJ1-6 | TRBV3-1/TRBV3-2 | CASSQGQGDSPLHF | TGTGCCAGCAGCCAGGGACAGGGCGATTCACCCCTCCACTTT
once | TRBD1 | TRBJ2-5 | TRBV27 | CASSFPHRGKKETQYF | TGTGCCAGCAGTTTCCCCCACAGGGGAAAAAAAGAGACCCAGTACTTC
NA | NA | TRBJ2-1 | TRBV7-2 | CASSKLGGALGEQFF | TGTGCCAGCAGCAAATTGGGGGGGGCCCTGGGTGAGCAGTTCTTC